The 2 T cell receptor beta chains given below trace back to one sample, sequenced in a study of blood T cell repertoires in COVID-19 (dated by TCRdb to about 2020). Library method: the immunoSEQ multiplex PCR assay. This immuneACCESS table, as held by TCRdb, lists in-frame sequences with V and J called but not all clones. Of the missing ones, under half trace to an unresolved V gene in checked studies; the others have no known cause. This sample holds about 50,000 clones; 78% were observed only once. Together, the top ten hold 5.8% of the sample. The sequencing input was PBMCs or T cells enriched from blood (not recorded which). Receptors were obtained from a woman in her 50s with acute COVID-19.

J is TRBJ1-6 and V is TRBV6-5; the match to TRBD1 covers 8 bases. The J segment lost 9 bases and the V segment lost 8 bases, leaving 6 bases of the junction unmatched. Germline lookup yields CDR1 MNHEY and CDR2 SVGAGI. The CDR3 length is 13 residues. The CDR3 DNA reads as TGTGCCAGCGTGAGGGACAGGAGTTCACCCCTCCACTTT. Residues: CASVRDRSSPLHF.

This chain joins TRBV3-1 (or the pseudogene TRBV3-2) and TRBJ2-7; 7 positions agree with TRBD1. Germline lookup yields CDR1 LGHDT and CDR2 YNNKEL (reference sequence). The CDR3 consists of 13 residues. V lost 4 bases, J lost 9 bases, and 9 bases stayed unmatched. CDR3 DNA: TGTGCCAGCAGCCCGGTACAGGGGTCCGGGCAGTACTTC. The encoded protein is CASSPVQGSGQYF.